This T cell receptor (beta chain) was identified in a study of graft-versus-host responses after intestinal transplantation. Turning to the study itself: For about three years after anti-thymocyte globulin induction, all recipients took tacrolimus and steroids.

The protocol was immunoSEQ multiplex PCR, while the TCRdb copy is restricted to in-frame clones and leaves out a portion. The repertoire holds over 45,000 clones, with 70% to 90% as singletons. Details on this clone: What it binds is not known.

There are 15 residues in the CDR3. Per germline, CDR1 MNHNS and CDR2 SASEGT. The V segment lost 9 bases and the J segment 4 bases; nucleotides outside the gene matches: 13. Study-level findings and limits: Researchers found peak circulating GvH clone levels linked to early post-transplant HvG declines. GvH clones turned up in recipient marrow; some had shown up first in ileum or blood. Patients who carried graft-donor T cell macrochimerism also had high graft-versus-host to host-versus-graft clonal ratios in their allografts.

J is TRBJ2-3 and V is TRBV6-1, with TRBD2 identical over 7 bases. This specimen was PBMCs, taken 26 days after transplant. This receptor was taken from a human patient who received an intestinal transplant, so some T cells may come from the graft donor. The CDR3 DNA sequence: TGTGCCAGTACCCCTGGCGGGGGAATGTCAGATACGCAGTATTTT. Translating gives CASTPGGGMSDTQYF.